The next 26 T cell receptor beta chains were all read from a single sample in a study of cytotoxic CD8 clonotypes in ibrutinib-treated CLL. Some clones are missing from TCRdb's copy, which holds only in-frame ones; the method was immunoSEQ multiplex PCR. Of about 330,000 clones in the sample, 67% were seen once. The starting material was PBMCs, obtained after 36 months of ibrutinib treatment. All receptors derive from a human donor with chronic lymphocytic leukemia.

The V and J genes are TRBV28 and TRBJ1-5; 7 bases match TRBD1. The CDR3 covers 20 residues. Germline values: CDR1 MDHEN, CDR2 SYDVKM. V shed 3 bases, J shed 0 bases, and the junction held 17 bases outside the gene matches. CDR3 DNA: TGTGCCAGCAGTTTCCTAATGGGGGCAGGGGGAAGCGTTAGCAATCAGCCCCAGCATTTT. Its protein product is CASSFLMGAGGSVSNQPQHF.

This clone was seen a few times. V usage is TRBV5-1 and J usage is TRBJ2-7; TRBD2 aligns across 12 bases. The CDR3 spans 15 residues. Trimming took 0 bases from V and 5 from J; bases not matched to a gene: 3. Per the germline V gene, CDR1 is SGHRS and CDR2 is YFSETQ. The CDR3 spells CASSLVGLAGNEQYF. As DNA, the CDR3 is TGCGCCAGCAGCTTGGTGGGACTAGCGGGTAACGAGCAGTACTTC.

The chain recombines TRBV19 with TRBJ2-2; no definite D call. There are 14 residues in the CDR3. Germline V gives CDR1 LNHDA, CDR2 SQIVND (reference sequence). Trimming took 0 bases from V and 3 from J, leaving 5 bases between them. In DNA, the CDR3 is TGTGCCAGTAGTATAGATTTTGACACCGGGGAGCTGTTTTTT. It encodes CASSIDFDTGELFF. Drawing the rest from reference TRBV19 and TRBJ2-2, the complete variable domain is DGGITQSPKYLFRKEGQNVTLSCEQNLNHDAMYWYRQDPGQGLRLIYYSQIVNDFQKGDIAEGYSVSREKKESFPLTVTSAQKNPTAFYLCASSIDFDTGELFFGEGSRLTVL.

The chain couples TRBV6-1 to TRBJ1-4; no firm D call. Germline V gene sequence: CDR1 MNHNS, CDR2 SASEGT. V was clipped by 7 bases and J by 5 bases, with 11 bases between them. The CDR3 contains 13 residues. CDR3 sequence reads: CASKETPNEKLFF. CDR3 DNA sequence: TGTGCCAGCAAGGAGACCCCGAATGAAAAACTGTTTTTT.

This rearrangement joins TRBV11-3 to TRBJ2-3; 10 positions agree with TRBD2. Germline V lookup: CDR1 SGHNT, CDR2 YENEEA. The CDR3 spans 15 residues. With 8 bases clipped from V and 2 bases from J, the junction kept 7 bases outside the gene matches. CDR3 protein: CASGLAGGHTDTQYF. Written as DNA, the CDR3 is TGTGCCAGCGGTTTAGCGGGGGGTCACACAGATACGCAGTATTTT.

This chain links TRBV7-9 with TRBJ2-2, with D uncertain. Germline V lookup: CDR1 SEHNR, CDR2 FQNEAQ (reference sequence). This CDR3 region has 16 residues. V was clipped by 0 bases and J by 2 bases, with 10 bases between them. Here the CDR3 DNA reads TGTGCCAGCAGCTTAGCAATTAACAGAAACACCGGGGAGCTGTTTTTT. It codes for CASSLAINRNTGELFF.

The chain uses TRBV5-1 and TRBJ1-3, with D possibly TRBD1 on 5 matching bases. The length of the CDR3 is 14 residues. The germline V and J ends were trimmed by 4 bases and 2 bases, with 10 bases remaining between them. CDR1 is SGHRS, CDR2 YFSETQ, per germline. DNA for the CDR3: TGCGCCAGCAGCCTCCGGGGGGCTGGAAACACCATATATTTT. It yields the protein CASSLRGAGNTIYF.

This chain connects TRBV7-2 to TRBJ1-2; D perhaps matches TRBD1 (5 bases). This CDR3 comprises 13 residues. Trimming pared 0 bases from V and 6 bases from J, leaving 8 bases between. From germline, CDR1 is SGHTA and CDR2 FQGNSA. The CDR3 spells CASSLADIDGYTF. The CDR3 DNA sequence: TGTGCCAGCAGCTTAGCGGACATAGATGGCTACACCTTC.

This clone was detected only a few times. The rearrangement uses TRBV5-1 and TRBJ1-2; no clear D gene. This CDR3 region has 17 residues. Germline lookup yields CDR1 SGHRS and CDR2 YFSETQ. Trimming left V 0 bases short and J 4 bases short, with 19 bases between. For the CDR3, the DNA is TGCGCCAGCAGCTTGGCCCCTCCAGGCGGGGAGATCTATGGCTACACCTTC. This gives the protein CASSLAPPGGEIYGYTF.

V is TRBV6-5 and J is TRBJ2-1, with D possibly TRBD2 on 6 matching bases. Germline CDR1 reads MNHEY; CDR2 reads SVGAGI. This CDR3 has 14 amino acids. Trimming shortened V by 0 bases and J by 9 bases, and 12 bases separated the two germline ends. This CDR3 is CASSYSGGSSEQFF. In nucleotides, the CDR3 is TGTGCCAGCAGTTACTCAGGAGGGAGTAGTGAGCAGTTCTTC.

The chain links TRBV5-1 to TRBJ2-3; 12 nucleotides agree with TRBD2. This CDR3 has 18 residues. Germline CDR1 SGHRS, CDR2 YFSETQ. Losses at the gene ends were 0 bases for V and 0 bases for J; bases not matched to a gene: 5. The CDR3 loop reads CASSLVASGGASTDTQYF. The CDR3 DNA follows: TGCGCCAGCAGCTTGGTCGCTAGCGGGGGGGCTAGCACAGATACGCAGTATTTT.

The CDR3 sequence is CASSLHTDTQYF. In nucleotides, the CDR3 is TGTGCCAGCTCACTCCACACAGATACGCAGTATTTT. The chain joins TRBV18 to TRBJ2-3; D remains unclear. CDR3 length: 12 amino acids. Germline assignment: CDR1 KGHSH and CDR2 LQKENI. Trimming took 4 bases from V and 2 from J, leaving 4 bases between them.

This clone showed up just once. The chain recombines TRBV11-2 with TRBJ2-7, with D tentatively TRBD2 (6 bases). The germline V gene has CDR1 SGHAT and CDR2 FQNNGV. The CDR3 covers 16 residues. The V end lost 5 bases, the J end lost 0 bases, and 17 bases lay between the germline ends. The CDR3 DNA sequence: TGTGCCAGCAGCCCCGGAACTAGCCGACTCTCCTACGAGCAGTACTTC. Translating gives CASSPGTSRLSYEQYF. Filled out from reference TRBV11-2 and TRBJ2-7, the complete variable domain reads EAGVAQSPRYKIIEKRQSVAFWCNPISGHATLYWYQQILGQGPKLLIQFQNNGVVDDSQLPKDRFSAERLKGVDSTLKIQPAKLEDSAVYLCASSPGTSRLSYEQYFGPGTRLTVT.

V is TRBV2 and J is TRBJ2-4; D perhaps matches TRBD1 (6 bases). This CDR3 has 16 residues. V was shortened by 1 base and J by 1 base, with 11 bases between the two germline ends. In germline, CDR1 is SNHLY, CDR2 FYNNEI. CDR3 loop: CASSEGSGVAKNIQYF. CDR3 DNA: TGTGCCAGCAGTGAAGGGTCAGGGGTCGCCAAAAACATTCAGTACTTC. Supplemented by reference TRBV2 and TRBJ2-4, the full variable domain reads EPEVTQTPSHQVTQMGQEVILRCVPISNHLYFYWYRQILGQKVEFLVSFYNNEISEKSEIFDDQFSVERPDGSNFTLKIRSTKLEDSAMYFCASSEGSGVAKNIQYFGAGTRLSVL.

This rearrangement joins TRBV7-9 to TRBJ1-2; the D gene is possibly TRBD1 (5 bases). There are 15 residues in the CDR3. The germline CDR1 and CDR2 sequences are SEHNR and FQNEAQ (reference sequence). V lost 7 bases to trimming and J lost 2 bases, with 17 bases between them. CDR3 amino acids: CASNEIIGTNYGYTF. Here the CDR3 DNA reads TGTGCCAGCAACGAAATAATCGGGACGAACTATGGCTACACCTTC.

This clone was counted a few times. This chain uses TRBV9 with TRBJ2-4; no clear D gene. The CDR3 consists of 15 residues. In germline, CDR1 is SGDLS, CDR2 YYNGEE. Deletions cut 3 bases from V and 0 bases from J, with 10 bases between. DNA of the CDR3: TGTGCCAGCAGCGGACACCAGGAAGCCAAAAACATTCAGTACTTC. The encoded protein is CASSGHQEAKNIQYF.

This chain uses TRBV4-1 with TRBJ2-7, with no clear D. Trimming took 1 base from V and 0 from J, leaving 4 bases between them. Germline assignment: CDR1 MGHRA and CDR2 YSYEKL. The CDR3 extends over 13 amino acids. The CDR3 DNA is TGCGCCAGCAGCCAAGTAGGCTCCTACGAGCAGTACTTC. Its protein product is CASSQVGSYEQYF.

The V and J genes are TRBV7-9 and TRBJ2-7, with TRBD1 matching 10 bases. The length of the CDR3 is 15 residues. Germline CDR1 and CDR2: SEHNR and FQNEAQ (reference sequence). V lost 4 bases, J lost 2 bases, and 5 bases stayed unmatched. The CDR3 loop is CASSSYGQGAYEQYF. CDR3 DNA sequence: TGTGCCAGCAGCTCTTACGGACAGGGGGCCTACGAGCAGTACTTC.

The V call is TRBV4-1, the J call TRBJ2-7, with a tentative D call TRBD1 (5 bases). The germline V gene encodes CDR1 MGHRA and CDR2 YSYEKL. Trimming pared 3 bases from V and 3 bases from J, leaving 12 bases between. The CDR3 sequence is 14 residues long. CDR3 DNA sequence: TGCGCCAGCAGCCATTCGACAGCACGCTACGAGCAGTACTTC. It codes for CASSHSTARYEQYF.

This clone was observed a handful of times. The gene calls are TRBV11-2 and TRBJ2-5; no firm D call. The V and J ends lost 4 bases and 2 bases respectively, with 2 bases between them. The CDR3 length is 11 residues. Germline assignment: CDR1 SGHAT and CDR2 FQNNGV. This chain's CDR3 is CASSSQETQYF. In DNA form, the CDR3 reads TGTGCCAGCAGCTCGCAAGAGACCCAGTACTTC.

This rearrangement joins TRBV11-2 to TRBJ1-1, with 10 bases aligning to TRBD1. Trimming removed 1 base from V and 1 base from J; junction bases left unmatched: 12. The length of the CDR3 is 19 residues. Germline V gene sequence: CDR1 SGHAT, CDR2 FQNNGV. This CDR3 is CASSLVGPGTGAENTEAFF. In nucleotides, the CDR3 is TGTGCCAGCAGCTTAGTCGGTCCCGGGACAGGGGCGGAGAACACTGAAGCTTTCTTT.

The chain joins TRBV19 to TRBJ2-7, with TRBD2 identical over 11 bases. CDR3 length: 14 amino acids. Germline assignment: CDR1 LNHDA and CDR2 SQIVND (reference sequence). The junction had 3 bases not matched to a gene; V was cut back by 4 bases and J by 4 bases. The CDR3 coding sequence is TGTGCCAGTAGTAGGACTAGCGGGTCGTACGAGCAGTACTTC. It yields the protein CASSRTSGSYEQYF.

This clone was recorded only once. The chain carries TRBV7-2 and TRBJ2-5; tentatively, D is TRBD2 (6 bases). Trimming took off 3 bases at V and 2 bases at J, with 13 bases between the two ends. From germline, CDR1 is SGHTA and CDR2 FQGNSA. The CDR3 has 15 residues. The CDR3 DNA reads TGTGCCAGCAGCTTTCCGGGACTCACGCAAGAGACCCAGTACTTC. This codes for CASSFPGLTQETQYF.

There are a few counts of this clone. The chain is built from TRBV9 and TRBJ2-7; D gene uncertain. The V and J ends lost 0 bases and 2 bases respectively, with 9 bases between them. CDR1 and CDR2 from the germline V gene are SGDLS and YYNGEE. The CDR3 runs 14 residues. The CDR3: CASSVGLGTYEQYF. The DNA for the CDR3 is TGTGCCAGCAGCGTAGGTCTCGGAACCTACGAGCAGTACTTC.

The chain links TRBV29-1 to TRBJ2-3, with 8 bases lining up with TRBD1. The CDR3 runs 13 residues. CDR1 and CDR2 (germline): SQVTM, ANQGSEA. Unmatched junction bases numbered 3, after V lost 4 bases and J lost 3 bases. The DNA of the CDR3 is TGCAGCGTTGCAGGGGGCTTGACAGATACGCAGTATTTT. This translates into CSVAGGLTDTQYF.

This rearrangement joins TRBV5-4 to TRBJ1-1; the D gene is possibly TRBD1 (5 bases). CDR1 is SGHNT, CDR2 YYREEE, per germline (reference sequence). Trimming cost V 5 bases and J 0 bases, with 23 bases left between them. This CDR3 contains 18 residues. This CDR3 reads CASRKGPFGTDMNTEAFF. The CDR3 nucleotides are TGTGCCAGCAGAAAAGGGCCTTTCGGGACGGACATGAACACTGAAGCTTTCTTT.